This passage covers 7 T cell receptor beta chains from one sample sequenced in a study of CD8 T cells in Susac syndrome. Reverse transcription of roughly 0.5 to 1 ug RNA was carried out with random hexamers. TCRdb reanalysed the immunoSEQ multiplex PCR reads using MiXCR and keeps one entry per CDR3 protein. The sample records around 160,000 distinct CDR3 sequences, around 93% being singletons. Material for sequencing was CD4+ T cells from PBMCs. The receptors were sampled from a human donor in good health.

This chain connects TRBV5-4 to TRBJ1-1; no definite D call. V lost 5 bases to trimming and J lost 4 bases, with 12 bases between them. Germline CDR1 is SGHNT and CDR2 is YYREEE (reference sequence). This CDR3 has 13 residues. The CDR3 protein is CASRPGLGTEAFF. For the CDR3, the DNA is TGTGCCAGCAGGCCTGGTTTGGGCACTGAAGCTTTCTTT.

This clonotype was detected once. This chain joins TRBV20-1 and TRBJ1-1, with D maybe TRBD1 (5 bases). V was clipped by 6 bases and J by 0 bases, with 11 bases between them. CDR3 length: 13 residues. The V gene's germline CDR1 is DFQATT and CDR2 SNEGSKA (reference sequence). The CDR3 spells CSASGHLNTEAFF. In nucleotides, the CDR3 is TGCAGTGCATCTGGACACCTGAACACTGAAGCTTTCTTT.

The V and J genes are TRBV29-1 and TRBJ2-7; D possibly uses TRBD1 or TRBD2 (6 bases each). The CDR3 runs to 13 residues. The V end was cut by 7 bases, the J end by 6 bases, with 19 bases between. Germline V gene sequence: CDR1 SQVTM, CDR2 ANQGSEA. The CDR3 DNA reads TGCAGCGCTGCCCCCGGGGGCCGGGGCGAGCAGTACTTC. Translated: CSAAPGGRGEQYF.

This chain links TRBV5-1 with TRBJ1-3; D unclear. Germline lookup yields CDR1 SGHRS and CDR2 YFSETQ. The V end was cut by 3 bases, the J end by 0 bases, with 10 bases between. This CDR3 is 15 amino acids long. CDR3 loop: CASSSGRTSGNTIYF. In nucleotides, the CDR3 is TGCGCCAGCAGCTCCGGACGTACCTCTGGAAACACCATATATTTT.

This chain connects TRBV5-5 to TRBJ1-6; tentatively, D is TRBD1 (5 bases). This CDR3 spans 14 amino acids. Trimming removed 5 bases at V and 9 bases at J, with 15 bases between. Germline V gene sequence: CDR1 SGHKS, CDR2 YYEKEE (reference sequence). The CDR3 nucleotides read TGTGCCAGCAGGCCCCGGGCGGGGGGTTCACCCCTCCACTTT. This translates into CASRPRAGGSPLHF.

The V and J genes are TRBV29-1 and TRBJ1-2; D gene uncertain. CDR1 and CDR2 (germline): SQVTM, ANQGSEA. This CDR3 is 11 amino acids long. V lost 0 bases and J 6 bases, leaving 5 bases between the germline ends. CDR3 region: CSVEEADGYTF. The CDR3 nucleotides read TGCAGCGTTGAAGAGGCAGATGGCTACACCTTC. Combining the CDR3 with reference TRBV29-1 and TRBJ1-2 gives the whole variable domain SAVISQKPSRDICQRGTSLTIQCQVDSQVTMMFWYRQQPGQSLTLIATANQGSEATYESGFVIDKFPISRPNLTFSTLTVSNMSPEDSSIYLCSVEEADGYTFGSGTRLTVV.

This clonotype has just a few counts. The chain is built from TRBV20-1 and TRBJ2-7; 8 nucleotides agree with TRBD2. This CDR3 is built from 13 residues. CDR1 is DFQATT and CDR2 is SNEGSKA in the germline V gene (reference sequence). Trimming cost V 6 bases and J 2 bases; bases outside gene matches: 6. The CDR3 region has the DNA TGCAGTGCCGTCCGGGGGGGGGCCTACGAGCAGTACTTC. Translated: CSAVRGGAYEQYF.